This TCR beta chain was captured in a study of radiotherapy plus CTLA-4 blockade in lung cancer. Overall study context: Objective responses were observed in 15% to 20% of patients, and disease control was achieved by 30% to 40%. Points from the study as a whole: Reported findings show early blood T cell clone dynamics, with interferon-beta, best predicted response. Blood-borne expansion of tumor-derived TCR clones followed radiotherapy plus ipilimumab.

With regard to this clone: Its antigen is unknown.

The assay was immunoSEQ multiplex PCR, and TCRdb's table has in-frame clones only and misses some. In the table there are some 48,000 clones, 75% to 90% of which are singletons. Germline CDR1 SNHLY, CDR2 FYNNEI. The CDR3 contains 12 residues. The V end lost 7 bases, the J end lost 2 bases, and 9 bases lay between the germline ends. The receptor comes from a human donor with non-small cell lung cancer that progressed on radiotherapy plus ipilimumab. Some clones in this sample may be carry-over from other donors' samples. The sequencing used peripheral blood, collected from a patient treated with radiotherapy plus ipilimumab. This chain links TRBV2 with TRBJ2-7; D gene uncertain. CDR3 in DNA: TGTGCCAGCATGCGTCTTACCTACGAGCAGTACTTC. Protein sequence: CASMRLTYEQYF. Supplemented by reference TRBV2 and TRBJ2-7, the full variable domain reads EPEVTQTPSHQVTQMGQEVILRCVPISNHLYFYWYRQILGQKVEFLVSFYNNEISEKSEIFDDQFSVERPDGSNFTLKIRSTKLEDSAMYFCASMRLTYEQYFGPGTRLTVT.